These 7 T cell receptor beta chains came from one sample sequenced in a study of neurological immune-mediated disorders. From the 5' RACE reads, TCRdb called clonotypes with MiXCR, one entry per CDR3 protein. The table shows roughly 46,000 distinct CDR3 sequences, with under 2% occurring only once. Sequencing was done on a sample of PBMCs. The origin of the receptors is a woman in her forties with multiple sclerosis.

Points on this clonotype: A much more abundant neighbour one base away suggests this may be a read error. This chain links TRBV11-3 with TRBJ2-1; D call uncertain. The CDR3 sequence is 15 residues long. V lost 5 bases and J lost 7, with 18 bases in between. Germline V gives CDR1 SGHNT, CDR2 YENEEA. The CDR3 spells CASSRLGCQRNEQFF. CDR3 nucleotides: TGTGCCAGCAGCCGATTGGGGTGCCAAAGGAATGAGCAGTTCTTC.

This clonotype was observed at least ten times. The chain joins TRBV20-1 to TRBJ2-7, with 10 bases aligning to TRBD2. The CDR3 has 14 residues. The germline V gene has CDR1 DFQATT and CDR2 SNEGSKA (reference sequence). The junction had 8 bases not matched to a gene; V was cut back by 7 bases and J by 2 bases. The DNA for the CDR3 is TGCAGTGGTCATAAAGCGGGGGGGACCTACGAGCAGTACTTC. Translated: CSGHKAGGTYEQYF.

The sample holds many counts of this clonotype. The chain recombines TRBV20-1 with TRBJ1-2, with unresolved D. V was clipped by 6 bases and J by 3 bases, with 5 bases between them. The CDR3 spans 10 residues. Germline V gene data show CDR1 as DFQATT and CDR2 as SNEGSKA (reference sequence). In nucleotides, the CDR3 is TGCAGTGCAGCAGACTATGGCTACACCTTC. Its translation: CSAADYGYTF.

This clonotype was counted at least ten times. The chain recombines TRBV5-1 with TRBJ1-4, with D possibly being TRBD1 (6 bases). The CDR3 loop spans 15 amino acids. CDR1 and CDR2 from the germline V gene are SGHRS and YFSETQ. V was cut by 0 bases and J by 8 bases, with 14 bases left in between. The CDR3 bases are TGCGCCAGCAGCTTGGGAGGCAGGGGAGAAGAAAAACTGTTTTTT. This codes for CASSLGGRGEEKLFF.

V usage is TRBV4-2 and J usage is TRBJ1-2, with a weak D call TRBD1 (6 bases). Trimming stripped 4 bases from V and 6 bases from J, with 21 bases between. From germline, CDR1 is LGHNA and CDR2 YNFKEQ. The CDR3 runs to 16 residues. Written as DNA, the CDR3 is TGTGCCAGCAGCCTACAGACAGGCGCTACTTCTAATGGCTACACCTTC. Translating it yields CASSLQTGATSNGYTF.

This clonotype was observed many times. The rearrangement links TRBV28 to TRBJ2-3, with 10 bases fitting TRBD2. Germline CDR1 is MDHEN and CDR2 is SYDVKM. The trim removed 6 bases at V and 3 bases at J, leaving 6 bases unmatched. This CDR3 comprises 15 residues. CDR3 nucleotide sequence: TGTGCCAGCAGCCCTCTAGCGGGGGATACAGATACGCAGTATTTT. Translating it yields CASSPLAGDTDTQYF.

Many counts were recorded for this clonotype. Written as DNA, the CDR3 is TGCGCCAGCAGCTTAATCCCGGTACAAAACATTCAGTACTTC. It yields the protein CASSLIPVQNIQYF. The J gene is TRBJ2-4, the V gene TRBV5-1; D remains unclear. CDR1 and CDR2 (germline): SGHRS, YFSETQ. The CDR3 covers 14 residues. V lost 2 bases, J lost 5 bases, and 11 bases lay in between.